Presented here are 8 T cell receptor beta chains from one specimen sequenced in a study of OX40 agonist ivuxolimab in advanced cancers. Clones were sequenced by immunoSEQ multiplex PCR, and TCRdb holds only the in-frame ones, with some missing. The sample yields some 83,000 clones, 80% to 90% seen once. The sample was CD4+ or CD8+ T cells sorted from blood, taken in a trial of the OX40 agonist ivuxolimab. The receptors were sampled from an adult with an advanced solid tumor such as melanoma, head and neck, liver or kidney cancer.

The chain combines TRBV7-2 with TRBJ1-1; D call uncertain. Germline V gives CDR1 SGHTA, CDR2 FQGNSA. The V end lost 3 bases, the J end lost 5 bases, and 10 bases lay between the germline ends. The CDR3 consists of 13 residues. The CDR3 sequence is CASSFNQLTEAFF. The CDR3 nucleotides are TGTGCCAGCAGCTTTAACCAATTGACTGAAGCTTTCTTT.

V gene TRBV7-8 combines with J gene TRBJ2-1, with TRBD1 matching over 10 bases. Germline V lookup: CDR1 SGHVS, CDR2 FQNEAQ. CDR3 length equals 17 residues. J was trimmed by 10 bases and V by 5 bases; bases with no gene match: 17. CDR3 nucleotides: TGTGCCAGCAGCACCGGGACAGGGGATGTTTGGGGGGCCGAGCAGTTCTTC. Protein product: CASSTGTGDVWGAEQFF.

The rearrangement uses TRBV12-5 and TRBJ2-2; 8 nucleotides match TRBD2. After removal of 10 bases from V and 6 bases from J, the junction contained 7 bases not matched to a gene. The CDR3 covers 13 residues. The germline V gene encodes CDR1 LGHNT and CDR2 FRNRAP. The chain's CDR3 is CATREGRSGELFF. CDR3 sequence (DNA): TGTGCTACCCGGGAGGGGCGGTCCGGGGAGCTGTTTTTT.

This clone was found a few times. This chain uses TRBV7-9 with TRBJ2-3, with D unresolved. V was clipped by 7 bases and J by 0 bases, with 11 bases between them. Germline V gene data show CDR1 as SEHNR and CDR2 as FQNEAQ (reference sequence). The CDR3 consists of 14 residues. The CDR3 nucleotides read TGTGCCAGCACCTCAAGCTCTAGCACAGATACGCAGTATTTT. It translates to CASTSSSSTDTQYF.

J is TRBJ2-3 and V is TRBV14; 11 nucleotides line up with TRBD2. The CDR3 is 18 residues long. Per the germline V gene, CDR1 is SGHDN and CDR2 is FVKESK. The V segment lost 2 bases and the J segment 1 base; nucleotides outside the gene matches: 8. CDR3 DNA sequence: TGTGCCAGCAGCCAATCGATCCTAGCGGGGGGCCGCACAGATACGCAGTATTTT. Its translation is CASSQSILAGGRTDTQYF. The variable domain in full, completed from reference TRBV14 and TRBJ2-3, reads EAGVTQFPSHSVIEKGQTVTLRCDPISGHDNLYWYRRVMGKEIKFLLHFVKESKQDESGMPNNRFLAERTGGTYSTLKVQPAELEDSGVYFCASSQSILAGGRTDTQYFGPGTRLTVL.

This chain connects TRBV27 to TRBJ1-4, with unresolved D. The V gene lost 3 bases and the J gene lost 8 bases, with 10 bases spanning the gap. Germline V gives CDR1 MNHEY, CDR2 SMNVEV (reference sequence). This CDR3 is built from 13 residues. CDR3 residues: CASSFRNREKLFF. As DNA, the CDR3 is TGTGCCAGCAGTTTCAGGAATAGAGAAAAACTGTTTTTT.

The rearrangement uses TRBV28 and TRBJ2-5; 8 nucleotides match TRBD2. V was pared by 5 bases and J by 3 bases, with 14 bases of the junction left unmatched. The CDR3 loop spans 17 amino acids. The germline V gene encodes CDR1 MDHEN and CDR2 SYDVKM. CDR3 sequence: CASSGLGRSGGEETQYF. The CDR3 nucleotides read TGTGCCAGCAGTGGCCTCGGGCGGAGCGGGGGAGAAGAGACCCAGTACTTC.

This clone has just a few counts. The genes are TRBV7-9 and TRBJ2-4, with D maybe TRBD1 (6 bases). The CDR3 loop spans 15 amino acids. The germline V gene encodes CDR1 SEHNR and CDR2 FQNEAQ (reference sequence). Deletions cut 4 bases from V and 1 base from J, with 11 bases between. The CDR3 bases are TGTGCCAGCAGCTCAACAGGGTTGGCCAAAAACATTCAGTACTTC. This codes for CASSSTGLAKNIQYF.